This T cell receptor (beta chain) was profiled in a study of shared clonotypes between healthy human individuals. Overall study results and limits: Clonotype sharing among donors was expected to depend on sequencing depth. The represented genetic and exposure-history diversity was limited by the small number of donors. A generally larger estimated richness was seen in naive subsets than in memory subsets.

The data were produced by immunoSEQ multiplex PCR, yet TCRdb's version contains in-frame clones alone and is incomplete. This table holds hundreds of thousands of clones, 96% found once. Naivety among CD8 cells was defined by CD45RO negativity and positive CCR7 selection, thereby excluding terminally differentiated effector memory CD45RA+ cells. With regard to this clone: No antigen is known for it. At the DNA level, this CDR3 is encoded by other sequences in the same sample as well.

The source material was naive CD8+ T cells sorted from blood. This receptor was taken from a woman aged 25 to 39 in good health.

The chain's CDR3 is CASSYSGATEAFF. The CDR3 DNA reads as TGTGCCAGCAGTTATTCCGGAGCCACTGAAGCTTTCTTT. The V gene is TRBV6-5, the J gene TRBJ1-1; D ambiguous. V was trimmed by 3 bases and J by 4 bases, leaving 9 bases between them. Germline V gives CDR1 MNHEY, CDR2 SVGAGI. CDR3 length: 13 residues.